This T cell receptor (beta chain) was documented in a study of blood T cell repertoires in COVID-19. As for the study in general: Whether acute or convalescent, the COVID-19 samples came from the United States, Italy and Spain.

Per the study methods: It was from reference gene primer amplification that nucleated cell counts were estimated. Some clones are missing from TCRdb's copy, which holds only in-frame ones; the method was immunoSEQ multiplex PCR. That table supplies the V and J calls and clone size; D and trimming were determined from the DNA. The table lists 9,000 to 15,000 clones, 85% to 90% of them singletons. CDR1 and CDR2 (germline): SGHDN, FVKESK. The V end was cut by 2 bases, the J end by 4 bases, with 6 bases between. The CDR3 is 13 residues long. This clone was recorded only once. The clonotype was recovered from a human donor in a cohort sampled during active COVID-19. The rearrangement joins TRBV14 to TRBJ2-1; D not certain. Specimen: peripheral blood. Here the CDR3 reads CASSQSGYNEQFF. The DNA for the CDR3 is TGTGCCAGCAGCCAATCGGGTTACAATGAGCAGTTCTTC.